A selection of T cell receptor beta chains follows, all from one sample in a study of beta chain features in type 1 diabetes. Here immunoSEQ multiplex PCR was the method, and the copy in TCRdb shows in-frame clones only, minus some. Here the sample spans roughly 160,000 clones, about 7.8% being singletons. The sequenced material came from central memory CD4+ T cells from blood. These receptors were obtained from a woman aged 40 to 50 with type 1 diabetes. Both conserved end residues are trimmed from each CDR3.

V gene: TRBV19
J gene: TRBJ2-5
CDR3 protein: ASSRQGQETQY

V gene: TRBV29-1
J gene: TRBJ2-7
CDR3 protein: SVVGTGEREQY

V gene: TRBV28
J gene: TRBJ2-1
CDR3 protein: ASSLTSGGAVYGEQF

V gene: TRBV2
J gene: TRBJ1-5
CDR3 protein: ASSDRSEDQPQH

V gene: TRBV12-5
J gene: TRBJ2-1
CDR3 protein: ASQTGNSYNEQF

V gene: TRBV19
J gene: TRBJ1-5
CDR3 protein: ASKLAQHQPQH

V gene: TRBV7-2
J gene: TRBJ2-5
CDR3 protein: ASSVMQGGETQY

V gene: TRBV5-4
J gene: TRBJ2-3
CDR3 protein: ASSLADRGLSDTQY

V gene: TRBV5-1
J gene: TRBJ2-3
CDR3 protein: ASRTGGTDTQY

V gene: TRBV7-2
J gene: TRBJ1-2
CDR3 protein: ASNLQGQGGYT

V gene: TRBV9
J gene: TRBJ2-2
CDR3 protein: ASSPGTMNTGELF

V gene: TRBV7-3
J gene: TRBJ2-5
CDR3 protein: ASSRDRAETQY

V gene: TRBV28
J gene: NA
CDR3 protein: ASSPQRGRPYEQY

V gene: TRBV7-8
J gene: TRBJ1-6
CDR3 protein: ASSLMTGDSPLH

V gene: TRBV4-2
J gene: TRBJ2-6
CDR3 protein: ASSLGLFSGANVLT

V gene: TRBV28
J gene: TRBJ1-2
CDR3 protein: ASTREDGYT

V gene: TRBV5-6
J gene: TRBJ1-1
CDR3 protein: ASSLQGAAEAF

V gene: TRBV28
J gene: TRBJ1-2
CDR3 protein: ASSSGFGYGYT

V gene: TRBV28
J gene: TRBJ1-2
CDR3 protein: ASGGADLYTGYT

V gene: TRBV2
J gene: TRBJ2-7
CDR3 protein: ASSPGQGSYEQY

V gene: TRBV4-2
J gene: TRBJ1-4
CDR3 protein: ASSHPGQVGEKLF

V gene: TRBV7-2
J gene: TRBJ2-7
CDR3 protein: ASSFGEGPYEQY

V gene: TRBV19
J gene: TRBJ1-2
CDR3 protein: ATRGNGNYGYT

V gene: TRBV7-2
J gene: TRBJ2-3
CDR3 protein: ASSPRAGGSDTQY

V gene: TRBV7-9
J gene: TRBJ2-1
CDR3 protein: ASSLAQGTPTQF

V gene: TRBV28
J gene: TRBJ2-3
CDR3 protein: ASSGSQGDTQY

V gene: TRBV7-2
J gene: TRBJ1-5
CDR3 protein: ASTDRPPRSNQPQH

V gene: TRBV7-3
J gene: TRBJ2-2
CDR3 protein: ASSLNQGAGSGELF

V gene: TRBV27
J gene: TRBJ2-7
CDR3 protein: ASSRNRDLPYEQY

V gene: TRBV9
J gene: TRBJ1-2
CDR3 protein: ASSAAGVANYGYT

V gene: TRBV27
J gene: TRBJ2-5
CDR3 protein: ASSPRLAGTQETQY